These 7 T cell receptor beta chains were all obtained from the same sample, sequenced in a study of T-cell memory formation after mild COVID-19. TCRdb processed the 5' RACE reads anew with MiXCR; each CDR3 protein has one entry. The sample includes about 500,000 distinct CDR3 sequences, roughly 22% of them seen just once. Specimen: PBMCs or a T cell subset sorted from them (not recorded which). The receptors were gathered from an adult woman who had mild COVID-19 (a few samples of this study predate the infection). Cell type and time point are not known.

This clonotype was counted between two and nine times. The rearrangement links TRBV12-3 or TRBV12-4 to TRBJ1-1; D call uncertain. V lost 3 bases and J lost 1, with 6 bases in between. This CDR3 spans 13 amino acids. This chain's CDR3 is CASSFTRNTEAFF. The CDR3 DNA reads TGTGCCAGCAGTTTTACCAGGAACACTGAAGCTTTCTTT.

This clonotype was recorded many times. This chain uses TRBV7-9 with TRBJ2-1, with TRBD2 matching over 13 bases. The CDR3 totals 16 residues. The germline CDR1 and CDR2 sequences are SEHNR and FQNEAQ (reference sequence). The junction had 10 bases not matched to a gene; V was cut back by 5 bases and J by 9 bases. The CDR3 here is CASSPRTSGGGVEQFF. DNA for the CDR3: TGTGCCAGCAGCCCTAGGACTAGCGGGGGCGGCGTTGAGCAGTTCTTC.

V gene TRBV15 combines with J gene TRBJ1-4; tentatively, D is TRBD1 (6 bases). The germline gives CDR1 LNHNV, CDR2 YYDKDF (reference sequence). The CDR3 runs to 14 residues. With 0 bases removed from V and 8 bases from J, the gap between germline ends came to 10 bases. The CDR3 reads CATSRDRGGEKLFF. CDR3 DNA: TGTGCCACCAGCAGAGACAGGGGTGGGGAAAAACTGTTTTTT. Full variable domain (remainder filled in from reference TRBV15 and TRBJ1-4): DAMVIQNPRYQVTQFGKPVTLSCSQTLNHNVMYWYQQKSSQAPKLLFHYYDKDFNNEADTPDNFQSRRPNTSFCFLDIRSPGLGDTAMYLCATSRDRGGEKLFFGSGTQLSVL.

A few counts support this clonotype. The chain recombines TRBV29-1 with TRBJ2-1; D call uncertain. The CDR3 has 13 amino acids. Germline CDR1 reads SQVTM; CDR2 reads ANQGSEA. Trimming shortened V by 4 bases and J by 5 bases, and 12 bases separated the two germline ends. CDR3 amino acids: CSVVVPFDNEQFF. Written as DNA, the CDR3 is TGCAGCGTTGTAGTGCCATTTGACAATGAGCAGTTCTTC.

The chain uses TRBV28 and TRBJ2-3; 7 bases align to TRBD2. The CDR3 has 13 residues. The trim removed 7 bases at V and 3 bases at J, leaving 4 bases unmatched. Germline V gene data show CDR1 as MDHEN and CDR2 as SYDVKM. The CDR3 nucleotides are TGTGCCAGCAAGTGGGGGGGGACAGATACGCAGTATTTT. It encodes CASKWGGTDTQYF. Looking up the rest from reference TRBV28 and TRBJ2-3 gives the full variable domain: DVKVTQSSRYLVKRTGEKVFLECVQDMDHENMFWYRQDPGLGLRLIYFSYDVKMKEKGDIPEGYSVSREKKERFSLILESASTNQTSMYLCASKWGGTDTQYFGPGTRLTVL.

In its sample, this clonotype was seen a few times. V usage is TRBV9 and J usage is TRBJ2-7; TRBD2 matches at 10 bases. CDR3 length equals 15 residues. Germline CDR1 and CDR2: SGDLS and YYNGEE. V lost 0 bases, J lost 3 bases, and 3 bases stayed unmatched. The CDR3 sequence: CASSVEPSGGYEQYF. CDR3 nucleotides: TGTGCCAGCAGCGTAGAACCTAGCGGGGGCTACGAGCAGTACTTC.

J is TRBJ1-4 and V is TRBV7-8; D is unresolved. This CDR3 is 13 amino acids long. V was cut by 4 bases and J by 10 bases, with 13 bases left in between. Germline CDR1 is SGHVS and CDR2 is FQNEAQ. CDR3: CASSSRVDGKLFF. The CDR3 nucleotides are TGTGCCAGCAGCTCACGGGTCGACGGAAAACTGTTTTTT.